This T cell receptor (beta chain) appears in the sequencing data of a study of blood T cells in healthy people across ages. Study-level results: CMV status of donors was unknown, possibly confounding expanded clonotype changes. In these data, TCR beta diversity tracked strongly with naive T cell percentage.

Each donor had roughly 10 milliliters of peripheral blood drawn. Every sample yielded at least 7 million isolated PBMCs. Together with a sample-barcoded 5' primer, a J-beta primer mix was included in a second PCR lasting roughly 6 to 12 cycles. Using its own MiXCR run on the 5' RACE reads, TCRdb lists one record per CDR3 protein. The table has roughly 500,000 distinct CDR3 sequences, 27% seen once; the top ten hold around 18%. The germline V gene has CDR1 KGHDR and CDR2 SFDVKD. The CDR3 consists of 11 residues. Trimming took 0 bases from V and 7 from J, leaving 3 bases between them. With regard to this clonotype: As yet, its antigen is unknown.

The TCR originated in a woman in her seventies in good health. The sample was blood. This rearrangement joins TRBV24-1 to TRBJ2-7; D remains ambiguous. The CDR3 loop is CATSDLKEQYF. Here the CDR3 DNA reads TGTGCCACCAGTGATTTGAAAGAGCAGTACTTC.